Below, 27 T cell receptor beta chains from the same sample are listed, as sequenced in a study of CD8 T cells in Susac syndrome. Reverse transcription of roughly 0.45 to 1 ug RNA was performed with random hexamers. Each CDR3 protein gets one entry after TCRdb re-called the immunoSEQ multiplex PCR reads with MiXCR. The sample lists roughly 110,000 distinct CDR3 sequences, approximately 95% seen once, with roughly 0.43% in the top ten. Sequences were obtained from CD8+ T cells from PBMCs. These receptor sequences come from a human donor with Susac syndrome.

V usage is TRBV27 and J usage is TRBJ1-1, with D tentatively TRBD1 (5 bases). The length of the CDR3 is 13 residues. Per the germline V gene, CDR1 is MNHEY and CDR2 is SMNVEV (reference sequence). The V gene lost 5 bases and the J gene lost 11 bases, with 18 bases spanning the gap. The CDR3 nucleotides are TGTGCCAGCAGTCCCGGGGCGGCGAGGCAGGCTTTCTTT. This encodes CASSPGAARQAFF.

This clonotype was detected only once. The chain uses TRBV6-6 and TRBJ2-3; TRBD1 matches at 8 bases. The trim removed 2 bases at V and 2 bases at J, leaving 3 bases unmatched. CDR3 length: 15 residues. Germline V gene sequence: CDR1 MNHNY, CDR2 SVGAGI (reference sequence). This CDR3 reads CASSYVGQDTDTQYF. The CDR3 coding sequence is TGTGCCAGCAGTTACGTGGGACAGGACACAGATACGCAGTATTTT.

The J gene is TRBJ2-3, the V gene TRBV29-1, with a weak D call TRBD1 (6 bases). Trimming stripped 3 bases from V and 3 bases from J, with 19 bases between. The CDR3 covers 16 residues. Germline CDR1 reads SQVTM; CDR2 reads ANQGSEA. CDR3 amino acids: CSVDGTGIPLTDTQYF. The CDR3 region has the DNA TGCAGCGTTGACGGCACAGGGATACCCTTGACAGATACGCAGTATTTT.

V is TRBV27 and J is TRBJ2-1; 8 bases map to TRBD1. Germline V CDR1 and CDR2: MNHEY, SMNVEV (reference sequence). The CDR3 length is 16 residues. V dropped 5 bases and J dropped 6; count of bases not matched to a gene: 12. The CDR3 DNA sequence: TGTGCCAGCAGTCCCCGGACAGGGAAATCTCTCAATGAGCAGTTCTTC. Protein product: CASSPRTGKSLNEQFF.

This chain uses TRBV7-9 with TRBJ1-5; D unclear. CDR3 length: 14 residues. The germline V and J ends were trimmed by 5 bases and 5 bases, with 13 bases remaining between them. Germline V lookup: CDR1 SEHNR, CDR2 FQNEAQ (reference sequence). CDR3 loop: CASSLSSLHQPQHF. Written as DNA, the CDR3 is TGTGCCAGCAGCCTCTCTTCCCTCCATCAGCCCCAGCATTTT.

CDR3 residues: CASLAGPGDEQFF. In DNA, the CDR3 is TGTGCCAGCCTAGCGGGCCCTGGGGATGAGCAGTTCTTC. The rearrangement joins TRBV2 to TRBJ2-1; 8 nucleotides match TRBD2. CDR3 length: 13 residues. The J segment lost 8 bases and the V segment lost 8 bases, leaving 8 bases of the junction unmatched. Per germline, CDR1 SNHLY and CDR2 FYNNEI.

This rearrangement joins TRBV7-8 to TRBJ2-1, with 7 bases identical to TRBD2. J gave up 0 bases and V 8 bases, and 4 bases lay outside the gene matches. The CDR3 covers 14 residues. CDR1 and CDR2 (germline): SGHVS, FQNEAQ. For the CDR3, the DNA is TGTGCCAGCCGGGGGGACCACTCCTACAATGAGCAGTTCTTC. This sequence encodes CASRGDHSYNEQFF.

This chain uses TRBV4-2 with TRBJ2-3, with D possibly TRBD1 on 7 matching bases. V was shortened by 0 bases and J by 4 bases, with 14 bases between the two germline ends. Germline V lookup: CDR1 LGHNA, CDR2 YNFKEQ. The CDR3 loop spans 16 amino acids. In nucleotides, the CDR3 is TGTGCCAGCAGCCAAGAGAGTGGAGGGGGCGCAGATACGCAGTATTTT. Amino acids: CASSQESGGGADTQYF.

V and J are TRBV9 and TRBJ1-1, with D unresolved. Germline V gene lookup returns CDR1 SGDLS and CDR2 YYNGEE. Trimming took off 0 bases at V and 0 bases at J, with 9 bases between the two ends. The CDR3 is 15 residues long. CDR3 amino acids: CASSVVRVMNTEAFF. CDR3 DNA sequence: TGTGCCAGCAGCGTAGTAAGGGTAATGAACACTGAAGCTTTCTTT.

V and J are TRBV13 and TRBJ1-1; a possible D gene is TRBD1 (6 bases). Trimming took off 3 bases at V and 0 bases at J, with 14 bases between the two ends. Germline CDR1 PRHDT, CDR2 FYEKMQ (reference sequence). CDR3 length: 16 amino acids. The CDR3, as DNA: TGTGCCAGCAGCTTTCCCAGGGGAGGGATGAACACTGAAGCTTTCTTT. As protein: CASSFPRGGMNTEAFF.

The V call is TRBV19, the J call TRBJ1-6; D is uncertain. The CDR3 contains 15 residues. V was pared by 7 bases and J by 0 bases, with 10 bases between. Germline V CDR1 and CDR2: LNHDA, SQIVND (reference sequence). In DNA form, the CDR3 reads TGTGCCAGTACCAATATCAACTCCTATAATTCACCCCTCCACTTT. Amino acids: CASTNINSYNSPLHF.

The chain has TRBV5-1 and TRBJ2-3; 10 bases map to TRBD2. The CDR3 runs 16 residues. J gave up 5 bases and V 5 bases, and 11 bases lay outside the gene matches. The V gene's germline CDR1 is SGHRS and CDR2 YFSETQ. CDR3 amino acids: CASRPPGTSEIDTQYF. Written as DNA, the CDR3 is TGCGCCAGCAGGCCTCCCGGGACTAGCGAAATAGATACGCAGTATTTT.

The rearrangement joins TRBV25-1 to TRBJ2-7, with 7 bases aligning to TRBD2. Germline trimming cut 1 base from V and 6 bases from J; bases unmatched to any gene: 6. Germline CDR1 reads MGHDK; CDR2 reads SYGVNS. The CDR3 is 14 amino acids. The CDR3 protein is CASSEWSGAGEQYF. Here the CDR3 DNA reads TGTGCCAGCAGTGAATGGAGCGGGGCGGGCGAGCAGTACTTC.

V and J are TRBV7-9 and TRBJ1-5, with 7 bases identical to TRBD1. The CDR3 has 15 amino acids. With 4 bases clipped from V and 5 bases from J, the junction kept 8 bases outside the gene matches. The germline CDR1 and CDR2 sequences are SEHNR and FQNEAQ (reference sequence). The CDR3 region is CASSSTTGRDQPQHF. The CDR3 region has the DNA TGTGCCAGCAGCTCCACGACAGGGAGGGATCAGCCCCAGCATTTT.

This chain's CDR3 is CANIDRGSNQPQHF. Written as DNA, the CDR3 is TGTGCCAACATCGACAGGGGAAGCAATCAGCCCCAGCATTTT. V gene TRBV3-1 combines with J gene TRBJ1-5, with 8 bases identical to TRBD1. CDR3 length equals 14 residues. Trimming removed 10 bases from V and 1 base from J; junction bases left unmatched: 6. In germline, CDR1 is LGHDT, CDR2 YNNKEL (reference sequence).

This clonotype appeared a few times. V usage is TRBV29-1 and J usage is TRBJ1-2; weak D call: TRBD1 (5 bases). The CDR3 sequence is 12 residues long. V lost 0 bases to trimming and J lost 5 bases, with 7 bases between them. CDR1 and CDR2 from the germline V gene are SQVTM and ANQGSEA. The CDR3 region has the DNA TGCAGCGTTGAAGATCGGGGGTATGGCTACACCTTC. Translated: CSVEDRGYGYTF.

This clonotype occurred once. The rearrangement uses TRBV6-5 and TRBJ2-1; 8 nucleotides align to TRBD2. CDR1 is MNHEY and CDR2 is SVGAGI in the germline V gene. Trimming removed 2 bases from V and 5 bases from J; junction bases left unmatched: 5. The CDR3 loop spans 15 amino acids. In DNA form, the CDR3 reads TGTGCCAGCAGTTACGCTACTAGCGGAAACAATGAGCAGTTCTTC. This sequence encodes CASSYATSGNNEQFF.

This chain uses TRBV19 with TRBJ1-2; 7 bases align to TRBD1. Trimming cost V 7 bases and J 7 bases; bases outside gene matches: 9. CDR3 length equals 13 residues. Germline lookup yields CDR1 LNHDA and CDR2 SQIVND (reference sequence). The CDR3 nucleotides read TGTGCCAGTACCCCGGGGACAGACGGTGGCTACACCTTC. It codes for CASTPGTDGGYTF.

V and J are TRBV12-3 or TRBV12-4 and TRBJ1-5; tentative D call: TRBD1 (6 bases). The CDR3 spans 15 residues. Trimming shortened V by 6 bases and J by 4 bases, and 16 bases separated the two germline ends. CDR3 DNA: TGTGCCAGCAGCCTACAGGGCTTGAAGAATCAGCCCCAGCATTTT. Protein: CASSLQGLKNQPQHF.

The CDR3 spells CASSLPGQVEQYF. The DNA of the CDR3 is TGTGCCAGCAGCTTACCGGGACAGGTCGAGCAGTACTTC. V and J are TRBV13 and TRBJ2-7, with TRBD1 identical over 8 bases. Germline values: CDR1 PRHDT, CDR2 FYEKMQ (reference sequence). This CDR3 spans 13 amino acids. V lost 2 bases to trimming and J lost 6 bases; unmatched junction nucleotides: 3.

This chain uses TRBV9 with TRBJ2-1; 12 bases match TRBD2. Germline CDR1 is SGDLS and CDR2 is YYNGEE. This CDR3 region has 16 residues. V shed 3 bases and J 9 bases; nucleotides not matched to a gene: 10. The CDR3: CASSDPRTSGATEQFF. The CDR3 bases are TGTGCCAGCAGCGACCCGAGGACTAGCGGGGCCACTGAGCAGTTCTTC.

This sequence joins TRBV6-6 and TRBJ2-1; D remains ambiguous. The CDR3 has 12 amino acids. V gave up 2 bases and J gave up 7 bases, with 6 bases separating them. Per germline, CDR1 MNHNY and CDR2 SVGAGI (reference sequence). CDR3 in amino acids: CASSYSLNEQFF. CDR3 sequence (DNA): TGTGCCAGCAGTTACAGTCTAAATGAGCAGTTCTTC.

V is TRBV5-1 and J is TRBJ1-2; no clear D gene. The CDR3 has 16 amino acids. The V end lost 0 bases, the J end lost 1 base, and 13 bases lay between the germline ends. Germline V gene data show CDR1 as SGHRS and CDR2 as YFSETQ. CDR3 nucleotide sequence: TGCGCCAGCAGCTTGGATCGGTCAGAGAATAACTATGGCTACACCTTC. The encoded protein is CASSLDRSENNYGYTF.

The V and J genes are TRBV5-4 and TRBJ1-2; D uncertain. Germline CDR1 is SGHNT and CDR2 is YYREEE (reference sequence). V shed 0 bases and J shed 3 bases, with 9 bases lying between them. The CDR3 contains 14 residues. In DNA, the CDR3 is TGTGCCAGCAGCTTGGTGGCCGACGACTATGGCTACACCTTC. Its translation is CASSLVADDYGYTF.

This clonotype is a singleton in its sample. The CDR3 region has the DNA TGTGCCAGCAGCCCTAGGGGGCAAAACTATGGCTACACCTTC. This encodes CASSPRGQNYGYTF. The chain has TRBV13 and TRBJ1-2, with 7 positions matching TRBD1. The germline CDR1 and CDR2 sequences are PRHDT and FYEKMQ (reference sequence). CDR3 length equals 14 residues. V dropped 5 bases and J dropped 2; count of bases not matched to a gene: 5.

The rearrangement links TRBV2 to TRBJ2-1; 12 bases map to TRBD1. The trim removed 7 bases at V and 8 bases at J, leaving 12 bases unmatched. Germline-derived CDR1 and CDR2 are SNHLY and FYNNEI. CDR3 length: 16 amino acids. The CDR3 region is CASTPWGQGALDEQFF. The CDR3 DNA reads as TGTGCCAGCACTCCATGGGGACAGGGGGCACTTGATGAGCAGTTCTTC.

The chain links TRBV25-1 to TRBJ2-1; D not resolved. Trimming removed 3 bases from V and 8 bases from J, with 5 bases in between. The CDR3 runs to 11 residues. Per germline, CDR1 MGHDK and CDR2 SYGVNS. The CDR3: CASSDTDEQFF. The CDR3 nucleotides are TGTGCCAGCAGTGATACGGATGAGCAGTTCTTC.